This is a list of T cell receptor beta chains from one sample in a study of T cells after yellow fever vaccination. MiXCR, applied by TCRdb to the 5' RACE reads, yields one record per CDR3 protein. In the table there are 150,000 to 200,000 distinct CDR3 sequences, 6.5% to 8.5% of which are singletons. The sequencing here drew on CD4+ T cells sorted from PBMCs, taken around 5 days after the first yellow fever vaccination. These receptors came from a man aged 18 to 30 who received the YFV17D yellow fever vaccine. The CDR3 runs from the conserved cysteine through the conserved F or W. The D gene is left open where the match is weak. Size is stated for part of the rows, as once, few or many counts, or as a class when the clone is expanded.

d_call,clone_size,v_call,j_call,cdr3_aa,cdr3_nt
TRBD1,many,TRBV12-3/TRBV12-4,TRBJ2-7,CASSRDRVWYEQYF,TGTGCCAGCAGCCGGGACAGGGTCTGGTACGAGCAGTACTTC
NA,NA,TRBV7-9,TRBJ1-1,CASSLTAMNTEAFF,TGTGCCAGCAGCTTAACAGCCATGAACACTGAAGCTTTCTTT
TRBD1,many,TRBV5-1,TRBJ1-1,CASSLDRANTEAFF,TGCGCCAGCAGCTTAGACAGGGCGAACACTGAAGCTTTCTTT
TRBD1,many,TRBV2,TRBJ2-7,CAGQGLTSYEQYF,TGTGCGGGACAGGGCTTGACCTCCTACGAGCAGTACTTC
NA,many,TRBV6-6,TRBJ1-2,CASTPGSVYGYTF,TGTGCCAGCACCCCAGGGTCCGTCTATGGCTACACCTTC
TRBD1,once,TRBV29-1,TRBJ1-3,CSGAQGAAGNTIYF,TGCAGCGGAGCACAGGGGGCGGCAGGAAACACCATATATTTT
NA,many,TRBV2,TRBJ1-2,CASTLTETNYGYTF,TGTGCCAGCACCTTGACGGAGACTAACTATGGCTACACCTTC
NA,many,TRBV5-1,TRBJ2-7,CASSSTGRSDEQYF,TGCGCCAGCAGCTCTACAGGGAGGTCGGACGAGCAGTACTTC
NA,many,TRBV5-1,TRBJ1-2,CASSNQGANYGYTF,TGCGCCAGCAGCAACCAGGGTGCTAACTATGGCTACACCTTC
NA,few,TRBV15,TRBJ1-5,CATSKVFSNQPQHF,TGTGCCACCAGCAAAGTGTTTAGCAATCAGCCCCAGCATTTT
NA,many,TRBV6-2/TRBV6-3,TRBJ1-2,CASSYRSPREEGRRYTF,TGTGCCAGCAGTTATCGGTCACCGAGGGAGGAGGGTCGCCGCTACACCTTC
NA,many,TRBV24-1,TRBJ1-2,CATSDNIRDRGYTF,TGTGCCACCAGTGATAATATCAGGGATCGTGGCTACACCTTC
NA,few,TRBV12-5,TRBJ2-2,CASAKTGELFF,TGTGCTAGTGCCAAAACCGGGGAGCTGTTTTTT
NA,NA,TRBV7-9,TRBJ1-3,CASSDPSGNTIYF,TGTGCCAGCTCGGACCCCTCTGGAAACACCATATATTTT
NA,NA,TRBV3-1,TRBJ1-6,CASSQEVRSPLHF,TGTGCCAGCAGCCAAGAGGTCCGTTCACCCCTCCACTTT
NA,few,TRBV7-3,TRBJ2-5,CASGQTPGPQETQYF,TGTGCCAGCGGTCAAACCCCAGGGCCTCAAGAGACCCAGTACTTC
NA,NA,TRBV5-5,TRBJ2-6,CASSPWSGTGANVLTF,TGTGCCAGCAGCCCATGGTCAGGGACTGGGGCCAACGTCCTGACTTTC
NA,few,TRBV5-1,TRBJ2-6,CASSLDRTSSGANVLTF,TGCGCCAGCAGCTTGGATAGAACTAGTAGTGGGGCCAACGTCCTGACTTTC
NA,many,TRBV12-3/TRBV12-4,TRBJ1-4,CASSFLGRNEKLFF,TGTGCCAGCAGTTTCTTAGGGAGGAATGAAAAACTGTTTTTT
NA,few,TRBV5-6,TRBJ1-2,CASGGDVALYGGYTF,TGTGCCAGCGGCGGGGACGTCGCCCTTTATGGGGGCTACACCTTC
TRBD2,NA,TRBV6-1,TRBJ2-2,CASRPLAWGTGELFF,TGTGCCAGCAGGCCACTAGCGTGGGGGACCGGGGAGCTGTTTTTT
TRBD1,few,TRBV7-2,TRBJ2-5,CASSLQGAVYQETQYF,TGTGCCAGCAGCTTACAGGGGGCGGTGTACCAAGAGACCCAGTACTTC
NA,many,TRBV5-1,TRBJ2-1,CASSLELVNEQFF,TGCGCCAGCAGCTTGGAGTTGGTCAATGAGCAGTTCTTC
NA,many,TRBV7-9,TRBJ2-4,CASTPEVTKNIQYF,TGTGCCAGCACCCCGGAGGTGACCAAAAACATTCAGTACTTC
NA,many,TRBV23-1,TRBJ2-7,CASSPGSENEQYF,TGCGCCAGCAGCCCAGGGTCCGAAAACGAGCAGTACTTC
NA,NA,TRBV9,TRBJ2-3,CASSVSPLTDTQYF,TGTGCCAGCAGCGTCTCTCCCCTCACAGATACGCAGTATTTT
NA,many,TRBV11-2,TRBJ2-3,CASSFRSGAGDTDTQYF,TGTGCCAGCAGCTTCCGCTCGGGGGCGGGGGACACAGATACGCAGTATTTT
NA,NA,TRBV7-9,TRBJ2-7,CASSPRSDEQYF,TGTGCCAGCAGCCCACGATCAGACGAGCAGTACTTC
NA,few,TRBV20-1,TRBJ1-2,CSARPPQGLNYGYTF,TGCAGTGCTAGGCCCCCACAGGGCCTTAACTATGGCTACACCTTC
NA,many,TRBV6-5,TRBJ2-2,CASSYSPRGADTGELFF,TGTGCCAGCAGTTACTCCCCCAGGGGTGCGGACACCGGGGAGCTGTTTTTT
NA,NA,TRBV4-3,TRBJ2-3,CASSRTRSSPDTQYF,TGCGCCAGCAGCCGTACGCGGTCTTCCCCAGATACGCAGTATTTT
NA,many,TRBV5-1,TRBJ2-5,CASSRGLLETQYF,TGCGCCAGCAGCCGGGGGCTGTTGGAGACCCAGTACTTC
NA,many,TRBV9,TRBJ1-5,CASTEVYLGGALNQPQHF,TGTGCCAGCACCGAGGTGTACCTGGGTGGGGCCCTTAATCAGCCCCAGCATTTT
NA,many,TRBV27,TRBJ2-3,CASRLSVSTDTQYF,TGTGCCAGCAGGCTAAGCGTAAGCACAGATACGCAGTATTTT
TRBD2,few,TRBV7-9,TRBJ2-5,CASSLGTSVQETQYF,TGTGCCAGCAGCTTAGGGACTAGCGTCCAAGAGACCCAGTACTTC
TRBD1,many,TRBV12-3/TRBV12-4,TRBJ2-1,CASSLVGTELTYNEQFF,TGTGCCAGCAGTTTAGTTGGGACAGAGCTGACCTACAATGAGCAGTTCTTC